This is a list of T cell receptor beta chains from one sample in a study of T-cell memory formation after mild COVID-19. TCRdb independently ran MiXCR on the 5' RACE reads; one entry per CDR3 protein. The sample records 470,000 or so distinct CDR3 sequences, around a quarter being singletons. The sequenced sample consisted of PBMCs or a T cell subset sorted from them (not recorded which). Receptor source: an adult woman who had mild COVID-19 (a few samples of this study predate the infection). Cell type and time point are not known. Each CDR3 is given with its conserved first and last residue. A D gene is named only where the DNA matches it firmly. Some rows have no size entry. The others give once, few or many, or a class for an expanded clone.

j_call | clone_size | v_call | d_call | cdr3_aa | cdr3_nt
TRBJ2-1 | - | TRBV7-3 | TRBD1 | CASSLVQGAYNEQFF | TGTGCCAGCAGCTTAGTACAGGGGGCCTACAATGAGCAGTTCTTC
TRBJ1-5 | - | TRBV7-2 | - | CASSLDHLPQPQHF | TGTGCCAGCAGCTTGGACCACCTTCCGCAGCCCCAGCATTTT
TRBJ2-3 | - | TRBV3-1 | TRBD2 | CASSQDRPSGEVTDTQYF | TGTGCCAGCAGCCAAGATCGGCCTAGCGGGGAGGTCACAGATACGCAGTATTTT
TRBJ2-4 | - | TRBV3-1 | - | CASSLDSPNIQYF | TGTGCCAGCAGCCTGGACAGCCCCAACATTCAGTACTTC
TRBJ1-1 | few | TRBV18 | TRBD1 | CASSPIQGTLNTEAFF | TGTGCCAGCTCTCCCATACAGGGGACGTTGAACACTGAAGCTTTCTTT
TRBJ1-1 | - | TRBV27 | - | CASSPGAGTEAFF | TGTGCCAGCAGTCCGGGGGCGGGCACTGAAGCTTTCTTT
TRBJ1-5 | - | TRBV7-2 | - | CASSLVAGGSSNQPQHF | TGTGCCAGCAGCTTAGTTGCGGGGGGGTCTAGCAATCAGCCCCAGCATTTT
TRBJ1-1 | - | TRBV7-2 | TRBD1 | CASSRGTGVKTEAFF | TGTGCCAGCAGCAGAGGGACAGGGGTCAAGACTGAAGCTTTCTTT
TRBJ2-1 | - | TRBV7-2 | TRBD1 | CASRSDRAGNNEQFF | TGTGCCAGCAGATCCGACAGGGCAGGGAACAATGAGCAGTTCTTC
TRBJ1-2 | - | TRBV4-3 | TRBD1 | CASSQSGTGGGYGYTF | TGCGCCAGCAGCCAATCCGGGACAGGGGGGGGCTATGGCTACACCTTC
TRBJ2-3 | few | TRBV3-1 | TRBD2 | CASSQGLAEADTQYF | TGTGCCAGCAGCCAGGGACTAGCGGAGGCAGATACGCAGTATTTT
TRBJ2-7 | - | TRBV10-3 | TRBD1 | CAISVQGDEQYF | TGTGCCATCAGTGTACAGGGGGACGAGCAGTACTTC
TRBJ1-1 | - | TRBV5-1 | TRBD1 | CASRLTGDTEAFF | TGCGCCAGCAGGTTGACAGGGGACACTGAAGCTTTCTTT
TRBJ2-3 | - | TRBV7-9 | TRBD2 | CASSSGLAGTTTDTQYF | TGTGCCAGCAGCTCAGGACTAGCGGGGACCACCACAGATACGCAGTATTTT
TRBJ1-1 | - | TRBV7-6 | - | CASSYKQGGEAFF | TGTGCCAGCAGCTATAAACAGGGCGGTGAAGCTTTCTTT
TRBJ2-5 | - | TRBV7-3 | - | CASGPTGIGDKTQYF | TGTGCCAGCGGCCCCACAGGGATCGGGGACAAGACCCAGTACTTC
TRBJ2-1 | once | TRBV5-4 | - | CASTPAGLSSNEQFF | TGTGCCAGCACCCCCGCTGGGCTGTCTTCCAATGAGCAGTTCTTC
TRBJ1-1 | - | TRBV5-1 | TRBD1 | CASSGGQGGPEAFF | TGCGCCAGCAGCGGCGGACAGGGGGGCCCTGAAGCTTTCTTT
TRBJ1-1 | - | TRBV5-1 | - | CASSFGVGGAMNTEAFF | TGCGCCAGCAGCTTCGGGGTGGGAGGGGCCATGAACACTGAAGCTTTCTTT
TRBJ2-7 | few | TRBV29-1 | - | CSATKGIGQAYEQYF | TGCAGCGCCACGAAAGGAATTGGACAAGCCTACGAGCAGTACTTC
TRBJ2-3 | - | TRBV20-1 | - | CSARALLRVEDTQYF | TGCAGTGCTAGAGCCCTTTTAAGGGTGGAAGATACGCAGTATTTT
TRBJ2-2 | - | TRBV7-2 | - | CASSFSGQLLAGELFF | TGTGCCAGCAGCTTTAGTGGACAGCTCCTAGCCGGGGAGCTGTTTTTT
TRBJ1-1 | - | TRBV29-1 | - | CSVEGNTEAFF | TGCAGCGTTGAAGGCAACACTGAAGCTTTCTTT
TRBJ2-1 | - | TRBV7-9 | TRBD1 | CASSLFVSGTGSWGGSYNEQFF | TGTGCCAGCAGCTTGTTTGTCTCCGGGACAGGGTCTTGGGGGGGTTCCTACAATGAGCAGTTCTTC
TRBJ1-5 | - | TRBV20-1 | - | CSALFMRGAQPQHF | TGCAGTGCGCTGTTCATGAGGGGAGCTCAGCCCCAGCATTTT
TRBJ1-6 | - | TRBV6-5 | - | CASRESGSLRVPLHF | TGTGCCAGCAGAGAGTCCGGGTCGCTGAGGGTACCCCTCCACTTT
TRBJ1-2 | - | TRBV5-6 | - | CASSPLAGTGRDGYTF | TGTGCCAGCAGCCCACTCGCCGGGACGGGGCGGGATGGCTACACCTTC
TRBJ2-1 | - | TRBV7-3 | TRBD2 | CASSLIGLAGSNEQFF | TGTGCCAGCAGCTTAATAGGGCTAGCGGGTTCTAATGAGCAGTTCTTC
TRBJ2-7 | - | TRBV19 | TRBD1 | CASNPGGMYEQYF | TGTGCCAGTAATCCAGGGGGCATGTACGAGCAGTACTTC
TRBJ2-1 | - | TRBV29-1 | - | CSSGPRDYNEQFF | TGCAGCTCTGGGCCTAGGGACTACAATGAGCAGTTCTTC
TRBJ2-3 | - | TRBV7-9 | TRBD1 | CASSPRTGTILDTQYF | TGTGCCAGCAGCCCGCGGACAGGGACAATTCTAGATACGCAGTATTTT
TRBJ2-7 | few | TRBV20-1 | TRBD2 | CSARAWGEGPNEQYF | TGCAGTGCTAGAGCGTGGGGGGAGGGCCCCAACGAGCAGTACTTC
TRBJ2-5 | few | TRBV4-3 | TRBD2 | CASSQDLGRGEETQYF | TGCGCCAGCAGCCAAGATCTAGGGAGGGGTGAGGAGACCCAGTACTTC
TRBJ2-7 | - | TRBV14 | TRBD2 | CASSHGLAGGSYEQYF | TGTGCCAGCAGCCACGGACTAGCGGGAGGATCCTACGAGCAGTACTTC
TRBJ2-2 | - | TRBV19 | - | CASSTQGGVGELFF | TGTGCCAGTAGTACACAGGGTGGAGTCGGGGAGCTGTTTTTT
TRBJ1-1 | - | TRBV7-9 | - | CASSVGTEEAFF | TGTGCCAGCAGCGTTGGGACGGAAGAAGCTTTCTTT
TRBJ2-5 | - | TRBV29-1 | - | CSVGDTQFQVQETQYF | TGCAGCGTGGGGGACACCCAATTCCAGGTTCAAGAGACCCAGTACTTC
TRBJ2-7 | few | TRBV28 | TRBD2 | CASSPTPGLAASEQYF | TGTGCCAGCAGTCCTACCCCGGGACTAGCGGCATCTGAGCAGTACTTC
TRBJ1-1 | - | TRBV5-6 | - | CASSFTSSPTFYTEAFF | TGTGCCAGCAGCTTTACCTCGTCCCCAACCTTCTACACTGAAGCTTTCTTT
TRBJ2-1 | - | TRBV12-3/TRBV12-4 | - | CASSFRGGEDEQFF | TGTGCCAGCAGTTTCAGGGGGGGGGAGGATGAGCAGTTCTTC
TRBJ1-5 | - | TRBV5-5 | TRBD1 | CASSMTGGTYQPQHF | TGTGCCAGCAGCATGACAGGGGGTACGTATCAGCCCCAGCATTTT
TRBJ1-1 | - | TRBV3-1 | TRBD1 | CASSLWTGISPTEAFF | TGTGCCAGCAGCCTCTGGACAGGTATCTCCCCCACTGAAGCTTTCTTT
TRBJ2-5 | - | TRBV24-1 | - | CATSGSTGKQETQYF | TGTGCCACCAGTGGAAGCACAGGGAAACAAGAGACCCAGTACTTC
TRBJ2-1 | - | TRBV20-1 | - | CSASTRRFYNEQFF | TGCAGTGCATCGACTAGAAGGTTTTACAATGAGCAGTTCTTC
TRBJ2-1 | - | TRBV12-3/TRBV12-4 | TRBD1 | CASSRLGQGAYNEQFF | TGTGCCAGCAGTCGCCTGGGACAGGGGGCCTACAATGAGCAGTTCTTC
TRBJ1-4 | - | TRBV9 | TRBD1 | CASSAQGAGEKLFF | TGTGCCAGCAGCGCACAGGGGGCGGGGGAAAAACTGTTTTTT
TRBJ2-1 | few | TRBV5-1 | TRBD2 | CASSLLAGGLFSHNEQFF | TGCGCCAGCAGCTTACTAGCGGGGGGGCTTTTCTCTCACAATGAGCAGTTCTTC
TRBJ2-5 | - | TRBV5-1 | - | CASSLAPSKTQETQYF | TGCGCCAGCAGCTTGGCGCCGTCTAAAACCCAAGAGACCCAGTACTTC
TRBJ1-6 | - | TRBV20-1 | - | CSARVPLANSPLHF | TGCAGTGCTAGAGTTCCTTTGGCGAATTCACCCCTCCACTTT